The subject of this entry is one T cell receptor (beta chain). This sample is part of a study of T cell changes during pregnancy in multiple sclerosis. TCRdb's table, derived via immunoSEQ multiplex PCR, lists solely in-frame clones and lacks some. This sample has about 44,000 clones; approximately 90% occur once, and the top ten carry more than 5%. Here the sequenced sample was CD8+ T cells from peripheral blood mononuclear cells, taken after pregnancy. The receptor was derived from a female donor in good health, enrolled as a control in a pregnancy study.

CDR3 sequence reads: CASSDASGGAPDTQYF. The CDR3 region has the DNA TGTGCCAGCAGTGACGCTAGCGGGGGGGCACCAGATACGCAGTATTTT. The chain uses TRBV6-4 and TRBJ2-3; 12 bases fit TRBD2. CDR1 MRHNA and CDR2 SNTAGT come from the germline V gene. This CDR3 is built from 16 residues. After removal of 2 bases from V and 4 bases from J, the junction contained 4 bases not matched to a gene.